The 16 T cell receptor beta chains reported below all come from one sample, sequenced in a study of T cell changes during pregnancy in multiple sclerosis (dated by TCRdb to between 2018 and 2020). Libraries were built with the immunoSEQ multiplex PCR assay. Not all clones reach the TCRdb copy of this immuneACCESS table, which keeps in-frame sequences only. Checked studies attribute under half of the gap to unresolved V genes and leave the rest unexplained. The sample includes approximately 93,000 clones, with approximately 89% observed a single time. In total, the top ten clones hold around 0.93% of the sample. The specimen comprised peripheral blood, sampled before pregnancy. Receptor source: a female donor with multiple sclerosis, enrolled in a pregnancy study.

J is TRBJ1-1 and V is TRBV19; TRBD1 aligns across 11 bases. Germline loops: CDR1 LNHDA, CDR2 SQIVND (reference sequence). The junction had 3 bases not matched to a gene; V was cut back by 5 bases and J by 1 base. This CDR3 has 15 residues. The CDR3: CASSAGQGANTEAFF. As DNA, the CDR3 is TGTGCCAGTAGTGCCGGACAGGGGGCGAACACTGAAGCTTTCTTT.

This chain joins TRBV6-1 and TRBJ2-2; 10 nucleotides line up with TRBD1. Germline trimming cut 3 bases from V and 1 base from J; bases unmatched to any gene: 11. The CDR3 spans 19 residues. CDR1 is MNHNS, CDR2 SASEGT, per germline. The CDR3 region is CASSDLTGGRLKNTGELFF. Here the CDR3 DNA reads TGTGCCAGCAGTGACCTGACAGGGGGCAGACTTAAGAACACCGGGGAGCTGTTTTTT.

This sequence joins TRBV5-1 and TRBJ2-5; 8 positions agree with TRBD2. The CDR3 sequence is 15 residues long. Trimming took 4 bases from V and 1 from J; bases not matched to a gene: 6. Germline V CDR1 and CDR2: SGHRS, YFSETQ. The CDR3, as DNA: TGCGCCAGCAGCGGCAGCGGGGGAAGCCAAGAGACCCAGTACTTC. Its protein is CASSGSGGSQETQYF. The full variable domain, its missing parts supplied by reference TRBV5-1 and TRBJ2-5, is KAGVTQTPRYLIKTRGQQVTLSCSPISGHRSVSWYQQTPGQGLQFLFEYFSETQRNKGNFPGRFSGRQFSNSRSEMNVSTLELGDSALYLCASSGSGGSQETQYFGPGTRLLVL.

This chain joins TRBV2 and TRBJ2-7, with TRBD1 matching 7 bases. Trimming at V came to 5 bases and at J to 4 bases, leaving 2 bases not matched to a gene. Germline V gene sequence: CDR1 SNHLY, CDR2 FYNNEI. This CDR3 is 12 amino acids long. The CDR3 region has the DNA TGTGCCAGCAGTAAACAGGGGTACGAGCAGTACTTC. Encoded protein: CASSKQGYEQYF.

This chain joins TRBV2 and TRBJ1-5, with a possible D match to TRBD1 (6 bases). The CDR3 runs to 14 residues. Germline-derived CDR1 and CDR2 are SNHLY and FYNNEI. With 5 bases removed from V and 4 bases from J, the gap between germline ends came to 12 bases. The CDR3 region has the DNA TGTGCCAGCAGTTACGACAGGCTGAATCAGCCCCAGCATTTT. Its translation: CASSYDRLNQPQHF.

This chain joins TRBV4-1 and TRBJ2-7, with TRBD1 matching over 7 bases. This CDR3 has 15 amino acids. Germline-derived CDR1 and CDR2 are MGHRA and YSYEKL. V trimming: 3 bases; J trimming: 3 bases; junction bases outside the gene matches: 8. The CDR3 sequence is CASSQPGQRVYEQYF. As DNA, the CDR3 is TGCGCCAGCAGCCAGCCGGGACAGAGGGTCTACGAGCAGTACTTC.

The V call is TRBV5-4, the J call TRBJ2-7; weak D call: TRBD1 (6 bases). This CDR3 region has 16 residues. Trimming cost V 0 bases and J 2 bases, with 15 bases left between them. CDR1 and CDR2 (germline): SGHNT, YYREEE (reference sequence). CDR3 region: CASSLEGARGTYEQYF. DNA of the CDR3: TGTGCCAGCAGCTTGGAAGGGGCCAGGGGCACCTACGAGCAGTACTTC.

This chain links TRBV27 with TRBJ1-6; D unresolved. Trimming removed 6 bases at V and 12 bases at J, with 21 bases between. CDR3 length: 15 amino acids. The germline gives CDR1 MNHEY, CDR2 SMNVEV (reference sequence). CDR3 amino acids: CASSSPLHRSQPLHF. CDR3 in DNA: TGTGCCAGCAGCTCACCCCTTCACAGATCCCAACCCCTCCACTTT.

The V call is TRBV6-4, the J call TRBJ1-2, with D maybe TRBD1 (5 bases). Trimming pared 4 bases from V and 3 bases from J, leaving 21 bases between. The CDR3 runs 17 residues. Germline V CDR1 and CDR2: MRHNA, SNTAGT. The DNA of the CDR3 is TGTGCCAGCAGTGTTCCGCGGGGCCGGAATGATGACTATGGCTACACCTTC. Its translation is CASSVPRGRNDDYGYTF.

J is TRBJ2-7 and V is TRBV6-1; D not certain. Germline V gene lookup returns CDR1 MNHNS and CDR2 SASEGT. The CDR3 runs to 14 residues. The V end lost 5 bases, the J end lost 6 bases, and 17 bases lay between the germline ends. CDR3 nucleotide sequence: TGTGCCAGCAGTTATTCACCCAGCGCTCTCGAGCAGTACTTC. Translated, it gives CASSYSPSALEQYF.

The V call is TRBV7-2, the J call TRBJ2-5, with 9 bases lining up with TRBD2. The CDR3 is 14 residues long. V shed 0 bases and J 5 bases; nucleotides not matched to a gene: 1. Germline CDR1 and CDR2: SGHTA and FQGNSA. The CDR3 sequence is CASSLATSGETQYF. Here the CDR3 DNA reads TGTGCCAGCAGCTTAGCCACTAGCGGGGAGACCCAGTACTTC.

The DNA of the CDR3 is TGCGCCAGCAGTCAGGGCCTTGTACAGGGTACCAATCAGCCCCAGCATTTT. It encodes CASSQGLVQGTNQPQHF. The V gene is TRBV4-1, the J gene TRBJ1-5, with D tentatively TRBD1 (6 bases). This CDR3 contains 17 residues. V lost 6 bases and J lost 3, with 21 bases in between. CDR1 and CDR2 from the germline V gene are MGHRA and YSYEKL.

A single count supports this clone. V is TRBV5-8 and J is TRBJ2-3, with D perhaps TRBD2 (7 bases). Germline-derived CDR1 and CDR2 are SGHTS and YDEGEE. The CDR3 is 20 amino acids. The V and J ends lost 5 bases and 0 bases respectively, with 28 bases between them. The CDR3 DNA is TGTGCCAGCAGAAGGGGGGGAGGCCTTGGTGCCCAAACTAGCACAGATACGCAGTATTTT. It yields the protein CASRRGGGLGAQTSTDTQYF. Full variable domain (remainder filled in from reference TRBV5-8 and TRBJ2-3): EAGVTQSPTHLIKTRGQQATLRCSPISGHTSVYWYQQALGLGLQFLLWYDEGEERNRGNFPPRFSGRQFPNYSSELNVNALELEDSALYLCASRRGGGLGAQTSTDTQYFGPGTRLTVL.

The gene calls are TRBV30 and TRBJ2-7, with D possibly TRBD1 on 6 matching bases. The CDR3 has 16 amino acids. The V end was cut by 3 bases, the J end by 0 bases, with 18 bases between. Germline V gene data show CDR1 as GTSNPN and CDR2 as SVGIG (reference sequence). CDR3 residues: CAWRPTGIRSSYEQYF. For the CDR3, the DNA is TGTGCCTGGAGGCCAACAGGGATCCGCAGCTCCTACGAGCAGTACTTC.

This clone was picked up one time. The chain has TRBV7-8 and TRBJ2-2; 11 bases match TRBD2. Germline CDR1 reads SGHVS; CDR2 reads FQNEAQ. V lost 4 bases to trimming and J lost 4 bases; unmatched junction nucleotides: 5. This CDR3 is built from 16 residues. CDR3 nucleotide sequence: TGTGCCAGCAGCTCAGGACTAGCGGGTCTCACCGGGGAGCTGTTTTTT. This sequence encodes CASSSGLAGLTGELFF.

The V and J genes are TRBV2 and TRBJ1-3, with TRBD1 matching over 7 bases. Germline V lookup: CDR1 SNHLY, CDR2 FYNNEI. This CDR3 spans 10 amino acids. Trimming removed 9 bases from V and 15 bases from J; junction bases left unmatched: 8. DNA of the CDR3: TGTGCCAGTTCCGGGACAGTCGAATATTTT. It translates to CASSGTVEYF.